There are many counts of the clone carrying this T cell receptor beta chain. Its specificity is not known. The record originates from a study of identical twins. Points from the study as a whole: Abundant beta clonotypes from cord blood had fewer insertions, unlike memory repertoires, which showed none. The study based its conclusions on cross-sectional statistical analysis and did not follow the same donors.

The CDR3 extends over 15 amino acids. In germline, CDR1 is MGHRA, CDR2 YSYEKL. The V end lost 4 bases, the J end lost 10 bases, and 17 bases lay between the germline ends. TCRdb re-called the 5' RACE reads with MiXCR, one entry per CDR3 protein. The repertoire includes about 280,000 distinct CDR3 sequences, under 9.5% of them detected once, and around 2.1% sits in the top ten. The same data also contributed to another study, on yellow fever vaccine responses in identical twins.

The TCR comes from a woman in her late teens or twenties in good health. This chain links TRBV4-1 with TRBJ1-6; a possible D gene is TRBD1 (5 bases). Specimen: memory (CD45RO+) T cells sorted from blood. The CDR3 is CASSPEGKKGSPLHF. The DNA of the CDR3 is TGCGCCAGCAGCCCGGAGGGGAAGAAGGGCTCACCCCTCCACTTT.